This TCR beta chain was captured in a study of human thymus T cells. Study results and limitations: Across thymic and blood repertoires, the usage of V and J genes appeared to be biased.

Thymus specimens were resections from corrective heart surgery. The germline CDR1 and CDR2 sequences are SGHRS and YFSETQ. CDR3 length: 14 residues. The V and J ends lost 7 bases and 5 bases respectively, with 18 bases between them. Measured with immunoSEQ multiplex PCR; TCRdb has only the in-frame clones, and not every one. The table records roughly 130,000 clones, over 85% of them present only once. A remark on this clone: Its antigen is unidentified.

Sequencing was done on a sample of thymus tissue. The clonotype comes from a boy less than two years old with a congenital heart defect but otherwise immunologically healthy. The chain recombines TRBV5-1 with TRBJ2-5; D is tentatively TRBD1 or TRBD2 (6 bases each). The CDR3 DNA is TGCGCCAGCCGGACCTGGGGGGCTGGGGAGACCCAGTACTTC. As protein: CASRTWGAGETQYF.